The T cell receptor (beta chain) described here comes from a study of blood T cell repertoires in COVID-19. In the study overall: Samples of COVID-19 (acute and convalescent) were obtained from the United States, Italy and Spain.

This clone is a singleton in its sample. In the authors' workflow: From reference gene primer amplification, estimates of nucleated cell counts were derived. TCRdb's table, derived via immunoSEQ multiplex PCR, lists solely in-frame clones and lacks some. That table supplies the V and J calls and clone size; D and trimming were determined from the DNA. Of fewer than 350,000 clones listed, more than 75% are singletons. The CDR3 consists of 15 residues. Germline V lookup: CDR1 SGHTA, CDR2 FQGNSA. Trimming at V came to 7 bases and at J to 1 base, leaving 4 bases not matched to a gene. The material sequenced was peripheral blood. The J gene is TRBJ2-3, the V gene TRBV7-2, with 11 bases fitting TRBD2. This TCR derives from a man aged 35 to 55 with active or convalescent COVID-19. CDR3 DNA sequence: TGTGCCAGCACCCTGGGACTAGCGGGCACAGATACGCAGTATTTT. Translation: CASTLGLAGTDTQYF.